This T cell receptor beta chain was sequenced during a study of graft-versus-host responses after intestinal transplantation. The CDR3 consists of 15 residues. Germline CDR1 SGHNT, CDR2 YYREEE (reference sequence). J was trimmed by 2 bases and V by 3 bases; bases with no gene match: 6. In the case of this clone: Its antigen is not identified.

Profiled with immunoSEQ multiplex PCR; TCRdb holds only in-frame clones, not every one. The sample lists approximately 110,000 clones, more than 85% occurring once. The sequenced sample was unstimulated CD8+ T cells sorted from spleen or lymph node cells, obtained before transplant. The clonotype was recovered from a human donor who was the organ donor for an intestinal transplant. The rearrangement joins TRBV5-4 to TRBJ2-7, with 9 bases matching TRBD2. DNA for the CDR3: TGTGCCAGCAGCTCGTGGGCTAGCGGGACCTACGAGCAGTACTTC. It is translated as CASSSWASGTYEQYF.